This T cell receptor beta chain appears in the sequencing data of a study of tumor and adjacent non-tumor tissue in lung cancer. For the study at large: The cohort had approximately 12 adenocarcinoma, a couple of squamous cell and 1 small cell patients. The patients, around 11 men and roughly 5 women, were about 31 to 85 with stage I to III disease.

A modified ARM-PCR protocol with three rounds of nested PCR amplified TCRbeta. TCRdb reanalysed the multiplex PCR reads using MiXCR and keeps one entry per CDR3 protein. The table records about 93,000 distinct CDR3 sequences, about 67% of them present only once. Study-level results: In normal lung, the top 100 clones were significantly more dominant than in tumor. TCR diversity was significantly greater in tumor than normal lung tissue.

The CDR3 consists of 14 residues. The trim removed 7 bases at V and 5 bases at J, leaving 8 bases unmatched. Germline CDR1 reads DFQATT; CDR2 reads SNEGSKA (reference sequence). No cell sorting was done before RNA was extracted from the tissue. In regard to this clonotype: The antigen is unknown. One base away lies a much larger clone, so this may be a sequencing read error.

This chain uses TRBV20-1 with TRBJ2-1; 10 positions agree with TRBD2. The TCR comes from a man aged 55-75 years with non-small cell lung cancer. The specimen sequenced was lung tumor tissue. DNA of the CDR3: TGCAGTGTCGCGGGACTAGCGAAAAACAATGAGCAGTTCTTC. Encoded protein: CSVAGLAKNNEQFF.